The rows below give T cell receptor beta chains drawn from one sample of a study of blood T cell repertoires in COVID-19. Sequencing used immunoSEQ multiplex PCR; TCRdb keeps in-frame clones, though not all of them. Of some 120,000 clones listed, over 70% are singletons. The sample was peripheral blood. The receptors derive from a man at least 80 years old with active or convalescent COVID-19. Each CDR3 is given with its conserved first and last residue. A D gene is named only where the DNA matches it firmly. The size field is filled for only some rows; it gives once, few, many or a size class.

D gene	clone size	V gene	J gene	CDR3 protein	CDR3 DNA
NA	NA	TRBV18	TRBJ1-5	CASSYTGPQPQHF	TGTGCCAGCTCTTACACAGGGCCTCAGCCCCAGCATTTT
NA	NA	TRBV5-1	TRBJ2-3	CASSLGSYTDTQYF	TGCGCCAGCAGCTTGGGCAGTTACACAGATACGCAGTATTTT
NA	NA	TRBV5-4	TRBJ2-1	CASSLDKNSYNEQFF	TGTGCCAGCAGCTTGGACAAAAACTCCTACAATGAGCAGTTCTTC
NA	NA	TRBV6-2/TRBV6-3	TRBJ2-1	CASSRGTTHNEQFF	TGTGCCAGCAGCAGGGGGACTACCCACAATGAGCAGTTCTTC
NA	NA	TRBV7-8	TRBJ1-1	CASSLVGRGDTEAFF	TGTGCCAGCAGCTTAGTTGGGAGGGGGGACACTGAAGCTTTCTTT
TRBD1	NA	TRBV29-1	TRBJ2-6	CSVEGQGQSGANVLTF	TGCAGCGTTGAGGGACAGGGGCAATCTGGGGCCAACGTCCTGACTTTC
NA	NA	TRBV6-2/TRBV6-3	TRBJ1-5	CASSLIGGVSQPQHF	TGTGCCAGCAGCCTCATTGGGGGGGTATCTCAGCCCCAGCATTTT
NA	NA	TRBV18	TRBJ1-4	CASSPPGYGRDNEKLFF	TGTGCCAGCTCACCACCAGGCTATGGCAGGGATAATGAAAAACTGTTTTTT
NA	NA	TRBV28	TRBJ2-7	CASSPIAVSEQYF	TGTGCCAGCAGTCCCATTGCTGTCAGCGAGCAGTACTTC
NA	NA	TRBV27	TRBJ1-2	CASSPTIGNYGYTF	TGTGCCAGCAGTCCGACTATAGGAAACTATGGCTACACCTTC
TRBD2	NA	TRBV6-2/TRBV6-3	TRBJ2-3	CASSHPSGSTDTQYF	TGTGCCAGCAGTCATCCTAGCGGGTCCACAGATACGCAGTATTTT
NA	NA	TRBV12-3/TRBV12-4	TRBJ1-2	CASSQTHGYTF	TGTGCCAGCAGTCAAACACATGGCTACACCTTC
NA	NA	TRBV25-1	TRBJ1-1	CASSEYTGATEAFF	TGTGCCAGCAGTGAATATACGGGAGCCACTGAAGCTTTCTTT
NA	NA	TRBV9	TRBJ1-2	CASSDRFRAHGYTF	TGTGCCAGCAGCGACCGATTTCGAGCTCATGGCTACACCTTC
TRBD1	NA	TRBV7-2	TRBJ1-6	CASSLAGGPYNSPLHF	TGTGCCAGCAGCTTAGCAGGGGGCCCCTATAATTCACCCCTCCACTTT
NA	NA	TRBV2	TRBJ2-2	CASIVGVNTGELFF	TGTGCCAGCATTGTAGGGGTCAACACCGGGGAGCTGTTTTTT
TRBD1	NA	TRBV7-9	TRBJ1-2	CASSLSGGNYGYTF	TGTGCCAGCAGCCTTTCAGGGGGCAACTATGGCTACACCTTC
TRBD1	NA	TRBV7-8	TRBJ2-7	CASSPQTGGYEQYF	TGTGCCAGCAGCCCACAAACAGGGGGATACGAGCAGTACTTC
NA	NA	TRBV3-1/TRBV3-2	TRBJ1-2	CASSPLREGGGYGYTF	TGTGCCAGCAGCCCCCTTCGTGAGGGTGGAGGGTATGGCTACACCTTC
NA	NA	TRBV7-9	TRBJ1-1	CASSWTQGGTEAFF	TGTGCCAGCAGCTGGACCCAAGGGGGCACTGAAGCTTTCTTT
TRBD1	NA	TRBV19	TRBJ1-2	CASPLGQFYGYTF	TGTGCCAGCCCCTTGGGACAGTTCTATGGCTACACCTTC
NA	few	TRBV18	TRBJ1-1	CASSPPGALDEAFF	TGTGCCAGCTCACCTCCAGGGGCCTTAGATGAAGCTTTCTTT
TRBD2	NA	TRBV4-1	TRBJ2-3	CASSQVGLAGGPSTDTQYF	TGCGCCAGCAGCCAGGTTGGACTAGCGGGGGGTCCTAGCACAGATACGCAGTATTTT
TRBD1	NA	TRBV6-5	TRBJ2-3	CASGWAGGYADTQYF	TGTGCCAGCGGCTGGGCAGGGGGATACGCAGATACGCAGTATTTT
NA	NA	TRBV5-3	TRBJ1-3	CARSFGEGASPGNTIYF	TGTGCCAGAAGCTTTGGGGAGGGCGCTTCCCCTGGAAACACCATATATTTT
NA	NA	TRBV25-1	TRBJ1-1	CASGQGSYNTEAFF	TGTGCCAGCGGCCAGGGGTCCTACAACACTGAAGCTTTCTTT
NA	NA	TRBV28	TRBJ1-1	CASSKDRSTEAFF	TGTGCCAGCAGCAAAGACAGATCCACTGAAGCTTTCTTT
TRBD2	few	TRBV15	TRBJ2-1	CATSRDPTSGLREQFF	TGTGCCACCAGCAGAGATCCCACTAGCGGCCTGCGGGAGCAGTTCTTC